This T cell receptor beta chain was profiled in a study of early T cells in non-severe SARS-CoV-2 infection. Overall study context: Sequencing of unsorted whole blood was done on bulk RNA, leaving chains unpaired.

Individual cDNA molecules were tagged with unique molecular identifiers. One entry per CDR3 protein, called by TCRdb with MiXCR from the 5' RACE reads. The sample includes some 73,000 distinct CDR3 sequences, less than 15% of them seen just once. Germline-derived CDR1 and CDR2 are SGDLS and YYNGEE. The germline V and J ends were trimmed by 3 bases and 5 bases, with 8 bases remaining between them. There are 12 residues in the CDR3. The clonotype was recovered from an adult who was a healthcare worker with PCR-confirmed SARS-CoV-2 infection or an uninfected control (not recorded which). Sequencing was performed on whole blood. V usage is TRBV9 and J usage is TRBJ1-2; D is unclear. CDR3 protein: CASSGRQYGYTF. The CDR3 DNA follows: TGTGCCAGCAGCGGCAGGCAGTATGGCTACACCTTC.